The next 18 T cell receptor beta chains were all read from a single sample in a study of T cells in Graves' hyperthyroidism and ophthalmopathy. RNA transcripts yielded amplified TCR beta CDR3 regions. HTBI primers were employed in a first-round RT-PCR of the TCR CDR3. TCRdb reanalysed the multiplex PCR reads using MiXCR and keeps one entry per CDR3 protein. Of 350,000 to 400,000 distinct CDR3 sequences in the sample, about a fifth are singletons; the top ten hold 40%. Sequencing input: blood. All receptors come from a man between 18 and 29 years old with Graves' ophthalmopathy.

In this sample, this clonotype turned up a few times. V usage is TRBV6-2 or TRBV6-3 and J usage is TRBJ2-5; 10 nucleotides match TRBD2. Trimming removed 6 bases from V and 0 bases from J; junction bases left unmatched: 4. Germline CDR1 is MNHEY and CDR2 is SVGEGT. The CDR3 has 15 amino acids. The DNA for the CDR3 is TGTGCCAGCAGCGGGAGCGGGGGGGACCAAGAGACCCAGTACTTC. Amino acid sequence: CASSGSGGDQETQYF.

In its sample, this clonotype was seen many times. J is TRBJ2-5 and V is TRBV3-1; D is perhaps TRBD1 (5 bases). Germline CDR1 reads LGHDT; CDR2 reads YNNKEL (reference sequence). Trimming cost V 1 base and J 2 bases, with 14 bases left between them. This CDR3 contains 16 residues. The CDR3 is CASSQAPGQGQETQYF. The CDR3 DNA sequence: TGTGCCAGCAGCCAAGCCCCGGGCCAGGGACAAGAGACCCAGTACTTC.

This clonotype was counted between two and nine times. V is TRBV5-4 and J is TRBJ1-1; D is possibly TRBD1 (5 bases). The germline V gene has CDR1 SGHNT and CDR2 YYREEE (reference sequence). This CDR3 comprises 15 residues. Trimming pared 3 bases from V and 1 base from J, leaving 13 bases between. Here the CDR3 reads CASSSPGLRNTEAFF. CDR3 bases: TGTGCCAGCAGCTCCCCAGGGTTACGGAACACTGAAGCTTTCTTT.

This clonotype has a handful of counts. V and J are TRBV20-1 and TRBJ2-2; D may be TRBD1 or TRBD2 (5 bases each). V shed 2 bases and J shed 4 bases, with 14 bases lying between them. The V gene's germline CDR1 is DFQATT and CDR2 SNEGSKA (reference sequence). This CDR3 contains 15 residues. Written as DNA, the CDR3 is TGCAGTGCTAGATCCAGGGACCCAATCACCGGGGAGCTGTTTTTT. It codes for CSARSRDPITGELFF.

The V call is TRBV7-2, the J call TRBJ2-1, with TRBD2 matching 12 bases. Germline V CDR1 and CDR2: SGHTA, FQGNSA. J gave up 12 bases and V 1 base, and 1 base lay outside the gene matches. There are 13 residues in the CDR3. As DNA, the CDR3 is TGTGCCAGCAGCTTAGAACTAGCGGGGGGGCAGTTCTTC. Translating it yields CASSLELAGGQFF.

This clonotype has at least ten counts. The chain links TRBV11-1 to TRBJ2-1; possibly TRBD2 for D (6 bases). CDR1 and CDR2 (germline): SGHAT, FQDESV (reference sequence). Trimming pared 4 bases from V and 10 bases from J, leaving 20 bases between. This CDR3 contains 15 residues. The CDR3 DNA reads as TGTGCCAGCAGCTCCCGGGACGGTGGCCGGGAGGAGCAGTTCTTC. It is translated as CASSSRDGGREEQFF.

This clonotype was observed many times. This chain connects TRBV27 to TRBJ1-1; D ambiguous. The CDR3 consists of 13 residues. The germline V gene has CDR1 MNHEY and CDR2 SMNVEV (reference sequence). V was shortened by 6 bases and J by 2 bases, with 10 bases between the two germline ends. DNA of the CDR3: TGTGCCAGCAGCCCCAGAACAAACACTGAAGCTTTCTTT. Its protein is CASSPRTNTEAFF.

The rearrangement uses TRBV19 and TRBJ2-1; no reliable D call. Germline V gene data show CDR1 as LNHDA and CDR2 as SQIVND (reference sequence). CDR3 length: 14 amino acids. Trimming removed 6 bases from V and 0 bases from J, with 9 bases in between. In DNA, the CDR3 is TGTGCCAGTAGCCGAGTAGTCTCCTACAATGAGCAGTTCTTC. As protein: CASSRVVSYNEQFF.

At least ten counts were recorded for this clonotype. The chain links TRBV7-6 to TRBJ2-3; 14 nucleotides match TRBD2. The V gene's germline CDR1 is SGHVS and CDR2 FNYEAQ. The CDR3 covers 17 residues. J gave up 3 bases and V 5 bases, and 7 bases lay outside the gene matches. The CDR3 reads CASSPRLAGGGTDTQYF. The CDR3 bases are TGTGCCAGCAGCCCGAGACTAGCGGGGGGGGGAACAGATACGCAGTATTTT.

The CDR3, as DNA: TGCAGTGCTCACTCCGGGACAGGACGCCGCAGTCGCCAGCCCCAGCATTTT. It specifies CSAHSGTGRRSRQPQHF. V and J are TRBV20-1 and TRBJ1-5; 8 bases match TRBD1. Germline CDR1 DFQATT, CDR2 SNEGSKA (reference sequence). J gave up 7 bases and V 5 bases, and 19 bases lay outside the gene matches. This CDR3 comprises 17 residues.

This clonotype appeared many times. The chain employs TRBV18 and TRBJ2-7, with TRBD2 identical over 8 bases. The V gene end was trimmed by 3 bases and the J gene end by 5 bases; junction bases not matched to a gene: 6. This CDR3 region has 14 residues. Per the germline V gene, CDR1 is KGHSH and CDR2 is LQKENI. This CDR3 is CASSPTPGGHEQYF. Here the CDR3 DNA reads TGTGCCAGCTCACCCACCCCGGGGGGGCACGAGCAGTACTTC. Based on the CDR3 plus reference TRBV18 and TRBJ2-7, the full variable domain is NAGVMQNPRHLVRRRGQEARLRCSPMKGHSHVYWYRQLPEEGLKFMVYLQKENIIDESGMPKERFSAEFPKEGPSILRIQQVVRGDSAAYFCASSPTPGGHEQYFGPGTRLTVT.

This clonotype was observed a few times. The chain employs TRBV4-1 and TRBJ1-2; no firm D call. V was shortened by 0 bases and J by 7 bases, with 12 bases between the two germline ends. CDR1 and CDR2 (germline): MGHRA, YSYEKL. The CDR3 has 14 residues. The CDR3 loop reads CASSQDGQNGGYTF. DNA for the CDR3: TGCGCCAGCAGCCAAGATGGCCAGAACGGTGGCTACACCTTC.

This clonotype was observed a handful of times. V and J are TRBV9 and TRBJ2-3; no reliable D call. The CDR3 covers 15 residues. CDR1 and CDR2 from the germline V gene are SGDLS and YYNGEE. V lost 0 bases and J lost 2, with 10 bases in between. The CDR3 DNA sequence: TGTGCCAGCAGCGTAGGTAGCAGCAACACAGATACGCAGTATTTT. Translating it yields CASSVGSSNTDTQYF.

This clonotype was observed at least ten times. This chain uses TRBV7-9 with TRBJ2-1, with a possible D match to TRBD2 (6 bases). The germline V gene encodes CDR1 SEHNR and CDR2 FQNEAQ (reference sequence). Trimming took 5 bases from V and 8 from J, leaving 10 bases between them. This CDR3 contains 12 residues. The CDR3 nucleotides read TGTGCCAGCAGCGAGACGGGGGATGAGCAGTTCTTC. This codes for CASSETGDEQFF.

The CDR3 loop reads CASSRGPVYEQYF. As DNA, the CDR3 is TGCGCCAGCTCGAGGGGGCCCGTATACGAGCAGTACTTC. The chain couples TRBV10-1 to TRBJ2-7, with 7 bases matching TRBD1. Trimming took 8 bases from V and 4 from J; bases not matched to a gene: 8. The CDR3 contains 13 residues. Per germline, CDR1 WNHNN and CDR2 SYGVQD (reference sequence).

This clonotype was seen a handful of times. CDR3 protein: CASSLGGASGNTIYF. Written as DNA, the CDR3 is TGTGCCAGCAGCTTGGGAGGGGCATCTGGAAACACCATATATTTT. This rearrangement joins TRBV7-6 to TRBJ1-3, with D perhaps TRBD1 (5 bases). The CDR3 totals 15 residues. Germline V gives CDR1 SGHVS, CDR2 FNYEAQ. Trimming pared 3 bases from V and 1 base from J, leaving 10 bases between. Drawing the rest from reference TRBV7-6 and TRBJ1-3, the complete variable domain is GAGVSQSPRYKVTKRGQDVALRCDPISGHVSLYWYRQALGQGPEFLTYFNYEAQQDKSGLPNDRFSAERPEGSISTLTIQRTEQRDSAMYRCASSLGGASGNTIYFGEGSWLTVV.

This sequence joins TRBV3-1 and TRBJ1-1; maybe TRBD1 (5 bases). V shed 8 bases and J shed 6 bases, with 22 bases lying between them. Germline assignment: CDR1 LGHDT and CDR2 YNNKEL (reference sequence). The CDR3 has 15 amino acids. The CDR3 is CASVPSLAGSAEAFF. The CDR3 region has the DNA TGTGCCAGCGTACCCTCTCTGGCAGGGAGCGCTGAAGCTTTCTTT.

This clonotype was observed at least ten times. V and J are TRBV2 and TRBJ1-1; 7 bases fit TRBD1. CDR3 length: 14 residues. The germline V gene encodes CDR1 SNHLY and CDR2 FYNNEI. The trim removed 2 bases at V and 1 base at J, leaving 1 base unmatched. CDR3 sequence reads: CASSERQGNTEAFF. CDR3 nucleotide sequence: TGTGCCAGCAGTGAACGACAGGGGAACACTGAAGCTTTCTTT.